Shown below are 12 T cell receptor beta chains from a single sample sequenced in a study of T cell changes during pregnancy in multiple sclerosis. The protocol was immunoSEQ multiplex PCR, while the TCRdb copy is restricted to in-frame clones and leaves out a portion. The sample shows over 85,000 clones, approximately 90% of them seen only once. The sequencing here drew on peripheral blood, taken in the first trimester of pregnancy. Receptor source: a female donor in good health, enrolled as a control in a pregnancy study.

CDR3 sequence: CATSRQTGGPTGPSPLHF. CDR3 DNA: TGTGCCACCAGCAGACAAACAGGGGGCCCTACTGGACCATCACCCCTCCACTTT. This chain joins TRBV15 and TRBJ1-6, with 9 positions matching TRBD1. Trimming removed 2 bases from V and 10 bases from J; junction bases left unmatched: 15. The CDR3 is 18 amino acids. CDR1 and CDR2 (germline): LNHNV, YYDKDF (reference sequence). Based on the CDR3 plus reference TRBV15 and TRBJ1-6, the full variable domain is DAMVIQNPRYQVTQFGKPVTLSCSQTLNHNVMYWYQQKSSQAPKLLFHYYDKDFNNEADTPDNFQSRRPNTSFCFLDIRSPGLGDTAMYLCATSRQTGGPTGPSPLHFGNGTRLTVT.

This rearrangement joins TRBV11-2 to TRBJ2-5; 7 positions agree with TRBD2. The CDR3 contains 15 residues. CDR1 and CDR2 (germline): SGHAT, FQNNGV. After removal of 1 base from V and 5 bases from J, the junction contained 7 bases not matched to a gene. The CDR3 here is CASSLGLRGRETQYF. The CDR3 DNA reads as TGTGCCAGCAGCTTAGGTTTGCGGGGGAGGGAGACCCAGTACTTC.

The chain uses TRBV4-2 and TRBJ1-5; 9 nucleotides match TRBD1. CDR3 length equals 17 residues. V lost 0 bases, J lost 0 bases, and 3 bases stayed unmatched. Germline V lookup: CDR1 LGHNA, CDR2 YNFKEQ. CDR3 in DNA: TGTGCCAGCAGCCAAGACGACAGGGGGTATAGCAATCAGCCCCAGCATTTT. Its translation: CASSQDDRGYSNQPQHF.

The genes are TRBV5-6 and TRBJ1-1, with D possibly being TRBD1 (5 bases). Between the trimmed V and J ends, which lost 3 bases and 2 bases, there was a span of 11 bases. The germline V gene encodes CDR1 SGHDT and CDR2 YYEEEE. There are 14 residues in the CDR3. The CDR3 DNA reads as TGTGCCAGCAGCTGGGGGAGGCCCAACACTGAAGCTTTCTTT. This codes for CASSWGRPNTEAFF.

The V call is TRBV7-3, the J call TRBJ2-3; TRBD1 is a possible D gene (5 bases). The CDR3 is made up of 14 amino acids. Germline V CDR1 and CDR2: SGHTA, FQGTGA. Trimming left V 2 bases short and J 6 bases short, with 12 bases between. CDR3 in amino acids: CASSLAPGPDTQYF. CDR3 sequence (DNA): TGTGCCAGCAGCTTAGCACCAGGGCCGGATACGCAGTATTTT.

The rearrangement uses TRBV5-4 and TRBJ2-3; 7 bases are shared with TRBD2. Germline trimming cut 0 bases from V and 1 base from J; bases unmatched to any gene: 5. Germline V gene data show CDR1 as SGHNT and CDR2 as YYREEE (reference sequence). The CDR3 extends over 16 amino acids. The CDR3 spells CASSLGGEGRTDTQYF. The CDR3 bases are TGTGCCAGCAGCTTGGGAGGGGAGGGGCGCACAGATACGCAGTATTTT.

This clone was detected only a few times. The chain links TRBV2 to TRBJ1-1; D call uncertain. From germline, CDR1 is SNHLY and CDR2 FYNNEI. The V end lost 5 bases, the J end lost 0 bases, and 7 bases lay between the germline ends. The CDR3 extends over 13 amino acids. CDR3 nucleotides: TGTGCCAGCAGTTTCATCATGAACACTGAAGCTTTCTTT. Residues: CASSFIMNTEAFF.

The chain joins TRBV28 to TRBJ1-5; TRBD1 matches at 7 bases. Per the germline V gene, CDR1 is MDHEN and CDR2 is SYDVKM. The CDR3 loop spans 13 amino acids. V dropped 6 bases and J dropped 4; count of bases not matched to a gene: 3. The CDR3 DNA sequence: TGTGCCAGCAGGGACAGGTTTAATCAGCCCCAGCATTTT. Protein product: CASRDRFNQPQHF.

V is TRBV27 and J is TRBJ1-1; unclear D gene. Between the trimmed V and J ends, which lost 2 bases and 5 bases, there was a span of 9 bases. Germline CDR1 reads MNHEY; CDR2 reads SMNVEV (reference sequence). The CDR3 consists of 13 residues. CDR3 amino acids: CASSLISTTEAFF. As DNA, the CDR3 is TGTGCCAGCAGTTTAATCTCGACTACTGAAGCTTTCTTT.

This rearrangement joins TRBV4-3 to TRBJ2-2; weak D call: TRBD2 (5 bases). V was trimmed by 1 base and J by 4 bases, leaving 10 bases between them. The CDR3 covers 15 residues. Germline V CDR1 and CDR2: LGHNA, YSLEER. CDR3 DNA sequence: TGCGCCAGCAGCCAAGGTGGCGGGCCCACCGGGGAGCTGTTTTTT. Translated, it gives CASSQGGGPTGELFF.

The chain links TRBV7-2 to TRBJ2-7; a possible D gene is TRBD1 (6 bases). V gave up 3 bases and J gave up 3 bases, with 12 bases separating them. Per the germline V gene, CDR1 is SGHTA and CDR2 is FQGNSA. The CDR3 covers 14 residues. CDR3 nucleotide sequence: TGTGCCAGCAGCTTTGGGGGCCGGGACTACGAGCAGTACTTC. Amino acids: CASSFGGRDYEQYF.

CDR3 region: CASSLRGAGGADTQYF. The CDR3 region has the DNA TGTGCCAGCAGCTTAAGAGGAGCGGGGGGAGCAGATACGCAGTATTTT. This sequence joins TRBV7-3 and TRBJ2-3; 9 bases agree with TRBD2. Trimming removed 1 base from V and 4 bases from J; junction bases left unmatched: 6. This CDR3 is built from 16 residues. Germline loops: CDR1 SGHTA, CDR2 FQGTGA.